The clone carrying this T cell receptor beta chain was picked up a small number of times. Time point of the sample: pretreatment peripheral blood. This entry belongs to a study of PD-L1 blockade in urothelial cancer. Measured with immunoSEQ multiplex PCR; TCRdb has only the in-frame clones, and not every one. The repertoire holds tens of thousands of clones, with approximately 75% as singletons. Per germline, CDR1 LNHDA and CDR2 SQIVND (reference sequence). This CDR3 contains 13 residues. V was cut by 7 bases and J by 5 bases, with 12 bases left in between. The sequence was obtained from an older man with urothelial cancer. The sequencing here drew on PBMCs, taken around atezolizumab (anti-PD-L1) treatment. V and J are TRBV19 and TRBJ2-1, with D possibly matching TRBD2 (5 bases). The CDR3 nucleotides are TGTGCCAGTATGGGCCGGGGTCACAATGAGCAGTTCTTC. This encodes CASMGRGHNEQFF.